The 28 T cell receptor beta chains reported below all come from one sample, sequenced in a study of T cells in Graves' hyperthyroidism and ophthalmopathy (dated by TCRdb to between 2019 and 2020). Libraries were built with multiplex PCR. Sequencing took place on an Illumina HiSeq 2000. TCR beta CDR3 regions were amplified from RNA transcripts. A first-round RT-PCR of the TCR CDR3 used the HTBI primer set with the Qiagen OneStep RT-PCR kit. The public reads were run again by TCRdb, first through fastp at Q25 and then through MiXCR, and only productive beta chains were kept. All rows with the same CDR3 protein become a single entry with the most common DNA and genes. The sample table records roughly 280,000 distinct CDR3 sequences; about a sixth of these occur just once. The top ten clones comprise over 45% of the sample. Sequences were obtained from blood. Receptor source: a woman in her fifties or sixties with Graves' ophthalmopathy.

This clonotype was counted at least ten times. The chain links TRBV30 to TRBJ1-1; TRBD1 matches 9 bases. Trimming removed 4 bases from V and 5 bases from J; junction bases left unmatched: 5. The CDR3 has 13 residues. Germline CDR1 GTSNPN, CDR2 SVGIG (reference sequence). The CDR3 DNA follows: TGTGCCTGGACTGGACAGGGGTGGACTGAAGCTTTCTTT. As protein: CAWTGQGWTEAFF.

The V call is TRBV7-9, the J call TRBJ1-3, with TRBD1 matching over 7 bases. Germline CDR1 is SEHNR and CDR2 is FQNEAQ (reference sequence). The junction had 3 bases not matched to a gene; V was cut back by 3 bases and J by 1 base. The CDR3 consists of 15 residues. In DNA, the CDR3 is TGTGCCAGCAGCTTGGACAGGCATTCTGGAAACACCATATATTTT. Protein sequence: CASSLDRHSGNTIYF. The full variable domain, completed using reference TRBV7-9 and TRBJ1-3, is DTGVSQNPRHKITKRGQNVTFRCDPISEHNRLYWYRQTLGQGPEFLTYFQNEAQLEKSRLLSDRFSAERPKGSFSTLEIQRTEQGDSAMYLCASSLDRHSGNTIYFGEGSWLTVV.

The chain has TRBV9 and TRBJ1-2; D call uncertain. V lost 1 base and J lost 8, with 9 bases in between. Germline-derived CDR1 and CDR2 are SGDLS and YYNGEE. The CDR3 covers 12 residues. The CDR3 reads CASSVFGGGYTF. CDR3 nucleotide sequence: TGTGCCAGCAGCGTATTCGGCGGGGGCTACACCTTC.

This clonotype has ten or more counts. This chain joins TRBV7-2 and TRBJ2-5, with 11 bases identical to TRBD2. Germline CDR1 SGHTA, CDR2 FQGNSA. The CDR3 runs 15 residues. V was clipped by 4 bases and J by 5 bases; unmatched bases: 6. CDR3 in DNA: TGTGCCAGCAGCTCGCTAGCGGGAGGTTGGGAGACCCAGTACTTC. Translation: CASSSLAGGWETQYF.

The chain's CDR3 is CSVDQTREANYGYTF. In nucleotides, the CDR3 is TGCAGCGTGGACCAAACCCGGGAGGCGAACTATGGCTACACCTTC. The chain is built from TRBV29-1 and TRBJ1-2, with unresolved D. This CDR3 is 15 amino acids long. V was shortened by 6 bases and J by 2 bases, with 19 bases between the two germline ends. In germline, CDR1 is SQVTM, CDR2 ANQGSEA.

This chain joins TRBV6-2 or TRBV6-3 and TRBJ1-2; D remains unclear. CDR3 length: 14 residues. V shed 7 bases and J shed 0 bases, with 12 bases lying between them. Germline V gene sequence: CDR1 MNHEY, CDR2 SVGEGT. The CDR3 is CASNLHPPNYGYTF. The CDR3 DNA sequence: TGTGCCAGCAACCTACACCCACCTAACTATGGCTACACCTTC.

This clonotype has just a few counts. The chain couples TRBV9 to TRBJ2-1; 9 bases align to TRBD2. Per germline, CDR1 SGDLS and CDR2 YYNGEE. This CDR3 has 15 amino acids. J was trimmed by 3 bases and V by 3 bases; bases with no gene match: 4. The CDR3 DNA reads as TGTGCCAGCAGCGCCGGCGGGGGGGGCTACAATGAGCAGTTCTTC. It codes for CASSAGGGGYNEQFF.

This clonotype came up many times. V usage is TRBV10-3 and J usage is TRBJ2-3; 12 bases line up with TRBD2. V was clipped by 4 bases and J by 4 bases; unmatched bases: 9. Germline values: CDR1 ENHRY, CDR2 SYGVKD. CDR3 length equals 17 residues. The CDR3 reads CAISVQLAGGAADTQYF. CDR3 DNA: TGTGCCATCAGTGTACAACTAGCGGGAGGTGCGGCAGATACGCAGTATTTT.

This clonotype was seen ten or more times. The genes are TRBV7-3 and TRBJ1-1; no reliable D call. This CDR3 is built from 13 residues. Trimming pared 4 bases from V and 4 bases from J, leaving 10 bases between. Germline V CDR1 and CDR2: SGHTA, FQGTGA. The CDR3 sequence: CASSSNEGTEAFF. DNA for the CDR3: TGTGCCAGCAGCTCCAATGAGGGCACTGAAGCTTTCTTT.

This clonotype was observed many times. The gene calls are TRBV27 and TRBJ1-5; TRBD1 might be the D (5 bases). The germline V and J ends were trimmed by 4 bases and 7 bases, with 11 bases remaining between them. CDR1 is MNHEY, CDR2 SMNVEV, per germline (reference sequence). CDR3 size: 13 residues. This chain's CDR3 is CASSSERGQPQHF. In DNA form, the CDR3 reads TGTGCCAGCAGTTCGGAGCGGGGGCAGCCCCAGCATTTT.

This clonotype occurred many times. J is TRBJ2-3 and V is TRBV7-2, with a weak D call TRBD1 (5 bases). The CDR3 runs to 15 residues. V was shortened by 2 bases and J by 5 bases, with 14 bases between the two germline ends. Looked up from germline, CDR1 is SGHTA and CDR2 is FQGNSA. The CDR3 spells CASSLFGRGLDTQYF. For the CDR3, the DNA is TGTGCCAGCAGCTTATTTGGTAGGGGTCTAGATACGCAGTATTTT. The whole variable domain, filled in from reference TRBV7-2 and TRBJ2-3, reads GAGVSQSPSNKVTEKGKDVELRCDPISGHTALYWYRQSLGQGLEFLIYFQGNSAPDKSGLPSDRFSAERTGGSVSTLTIQRTQQEDSAVYLCASSLFGRGLDTQYFGPGTRLTVL.

V gene TRBV7-2 combines with J gene TRBJ1-2; unclear D gene. V lost 1 base to trimming and J lost 1 base, with 7 bases between them. This CDR3 region has 14 residues. Germline V lookup: CDR1 SGHTA, CDR2 FQGNSA. This CDR3 is CASSLVVGNYGYTF. The CDR3 DNA follows: TGTGCCAGCAGCTTAGTGGTCGGTAACTATGGCTACACCTTC.

This clonotype has just a few counts. A much larger clonotype is one base distant, so this may be a read error. This is likely a read error, given that the CDR3 carries no conserved phenylalanine or tryptophan at its end. The chain is built from TRBV28 and TRBJ1-1, with D tentatively TRBD1 (6 bases). CDR3 length: 14 amino acids. CDR1 is MDHEN and CDR2 is SYDVKM in the germline V gene. The V gene lost 5 bases and the J gene lost 1 base, with 11 bases spanning the gap. The CDR3 sequence: CASSIGGSNTEAFS. Written as DNA, the CDR3 is TGTGCCAGCAGTATAGGGGGGTCGAACACTGAAGCTTTCTCT.

The chain couples TRBV9 to TRBJ2-2; D is ambiguous. In germline, CDR1 is SGDLS, CDR2 YYNGEE. CDR3 length: 14 amino acids. V was clipped by 0 bases and J by 4 bases, with 7 bases between them. CDR3 loop: CASSVDQPTGELFF. DNA of the CDR3: TGTGCCAGCAGCGTAGACCAACCCACCGGGGAGCTGTTTTTT.

The chain recombines TRBV9 with TRBJ1-3; the D gene is possibly TRBD1 (5 bases). Trimming removed 3 bases at V and 2 bases at J, with 15 bases between. The CDR3 spans 16 residues. From germline, CDR1 is SGDLS and CDR2 YYNGEE. The CDR3 DNA reads as TGTGCCAGCAGCGCGACTCAGGGCTTCACTGGAAACACCATATATTTT. This gives the protein CASSATQGFTGNTIYF.

This clonotype was detected ten times or more. The chain combines TRBV2 with TRBJ1-5, with D unresolved. CDR1 SNHLY and CDR2 FYNNEI come from the germline V gene. The CDR3 consists of 14 residues. The V end lost 3 bases, the J end lost 4 bases, and 10 bases lay between the germline ends. CDR3 coding DNA: TGTGCCAGCAGTGACACGAACCGAAATCAGCCCCAGCATTTT. Its translation is CASSDTNRNQPQHF.

J is TRBJ2-1 and V is TRBV11-2; D unresolved. The germline V and J ends were trimmed by 0 bases and 1 base, with 13 bases remaining between them. CDR1 is SGHAT, CDR2 FQNNGV, per germline. CDR3 length: 17 residues. In DNA form, the CDR3 reads TGTGCCAGCAGCTTAGATCTTTTTAGAGGATCCTACAATGAGCAGTTCTTC. Its protein is CASSLDLFRGSYNEQFF.

The chain is built from TRBV5-6 and TRBJ2-5; 7 positions match TRBD1. V was pared by 4 bases and J by 5 bases, with 11 bases of the junction left unmatched. CDR1 is SGHDT and CDR2 is YYEEEE in the germline V gene. The CDR3 runs to 15 residues. The CDR3 loop reads CASSTDRAIWETQYF. CDR3 coding DNA: TGTGCCAGCAGCACCGACAGGGCCATATGGGAGACCCAGTACTTC.

This clonotype was recorded at least ten times. The chain combines TRBV28 with TRBJ1-1; no clear D. The V gene's germline CDR1 is MDHEN and CDR2 SYDVKM. This CDR3 is 14 amino acids long. The germline V and J ends were trimmed by 6 bases and 1 base, with 12 bases remaining between them. CDR3 residues: CASSPTRENTEAFF. The CDR3 region has the DNA TGTGCCAGCAGCCCAACAAGAGAGAACACTGAAGCTTTCTTT.

This clonotype was detected many times. The CDR3 reads CASSFHSGRALYNEQFF. CDR3 sequence (DNA): TGTGCCAGCAGCTTCCATAGCGGGAGGGCCCTCTACAATGAGCAGTTCTTC. The chain links TRBV27 to TRBJ2-1; TRBD2 aligns across 11 bases. Germline CDR1 reads MNHEY; CDR2 reads SMNVEV (reference sequence). Germline trimming cut 6 bases from V and 3 bases from J; bases unmatched to any gene: 10. The CDR3 runs to 17 residues.

This clonotype was found many times. This chain connects TRBV7-2 to TRBJ2-7; D ambiguous. The V end was cut by 1 base, the J end by 4 bases, with 8 bases between. This CDR3 contains 13 residues. Germline V gene data show CDR1 as SGHTA and CDR2 as FQGNSA. The CDR3 here is CASSLGPEYEQYF. The CDR3 DNA is TGTGCCAGCAGCTTAGGGCCAGAGTACGAGCAGTACTTC.

In this sample, this clonotype turned up many times. This chain links TRBV7-2 with TRBJ2-7; weak D call: TRBD1 (5 bases). The V end was cut by 4 bases, the J end by 6 bases, with 13 bases between. The CDR3 consists of 13 residues. The germline V gene encodes CDR1 SGHTA and CDR2 FQGNSA. The CDR3 DNA follows: TGTGCCAGCAGCTCATGGCAGGGAATCGAGCAGTACTTC. Protein: CASSSWQGIEQYF.

This clonotype was found a few times. This chain joins TRBV6-2 or TRBV6-3 and TRBJ1-5; no clear D. The CDR3 is made up of 14 amino acids. V gave up 5 bases and J gave up 0 bases, with 8 bases separating them. The germline V gene encodes CDR1 MNHEY and CDR2 SVGEGT. The CDR3 region has the DNA TGTGCCAGCAGTGAAGGGTATAGCAATCAGCCCCAGCATTTT. It codes for CASSEGYSNQPQHF.

In this sample, this clonotype turned up many times. V usage is TRBV16 and J usage is TRBJ2-1; TRBD2 aligns across 9 bases. J was trimmed by 9 bases and V by 3 bases; bases with no gene match: 9. There are 15 residues in the CDR3. Germline values: CDR1 KGHSY, CDR2 FQNENV. The CDR3 sequence is CASSHGIAGVVEQFF. As DNA, the CDR3 is TGTGCCAGCAGCCATGGGATAGCGGGAGTGGTTGAGCAGTTCTTC.

Ten or more counts support this clonotype. The chain combines TRBV20-1 with TRBJ1-5, with D possibly being TRBD1 (5 bases). There are 14 residues in the CDR3. V lost 6 bases and J lost 0, with 12 bases in between. Germline V gives CDR1 DFQATT, CDR2 SNEGSKA (reference sequence). CDR3 nucleotides: TGCAGTGCCCCTGCAGGGTATAGCAATCAGCCCCAGCATTTT. Its translation: CSAPAGYSNQPQHF.

The table lists this clonotype with many counts. This chain uses TRBV29-1 with TRBJ2-7, with a weak D call TRBD1 (6 bases). The CDR3 totals 14 residues. CDR1 is SQVTM and CDR2 is ANQGSEA in the germline V gene. Trimming took 6 bases from V and 2 from J, leaving 17 bases between them. The CDR3 loop reads CSVATPGAPYEQYF. The CDR3, as DNA: TGCAGCGTGGCTACACCAGGGGCTCCCTACGAGCAGTACTTC.

The chain combines TRBV9 with TRBJ2-7; D gene unclear. The CDR3 is 14 amino acids. Trimming pared 1 base from V and 7 bases from J, leaving 15 bases between. CDR1 SGDLS and CDR2 YYNGEE come from the germline V gene. The CDR3: CASSVQSTGGEQYF. The CDR3 DNA sequence: TGTGCCAGCAGCGTACAGTCCACCGGCGGTGAGCAGTACTTC. Variable domain in full (rest from reference TRBV9 and TRBJ2-7): DSGVTQTPKHLITATGQRVTLRCSPRSGDLSVYWYQQSLDQGLQFLIQYYNGEERAKGNILERFSAQQFPDLHSELNLSSLELGDSALYFCASSVQSTGGEQYFGPGTRLTVT.

V is TRBV9 and J is TRBJ2-7, with 9 bases lining up with TRBD1. Germline lookup yields CDR1 SGDLS and CDR2 YYNGEE. The V gene end was trimmed by 0 bases and the J gene end by 3 bases; junction bases not matched to a gene: 4. The CDR3 has 15 amino acids. Written as DNA, the CDR3 is TGTGCCAGCAGCGTAGCTGGGGGACAGGGCTACGAGCAGTACTTC. Encoded protein: CASSVAGGQGYEQYF.